This T cell receptor (beta chain) derives from a study of T-cell reconstitution after alpha-beta-depleted transplantation in children. In its sample, this clonotype was seen a few times. Unique molecular identifiers were used in preparing the TCRbeta library. TCRdb redid the calling of the PCR reads with MiXCR, one entry per CDR3 protein. The sample lists 780,000 or so distinct CDR3 sequences, about 16% seen once, with under 6% in the top ten. The CDR3 totals 16 residues. Germline CDR1 is SGHTA and CDR2 is FQGTGA. V dropped 2 bases and J dropped 7; count of bases not matched to a gene: 9. The genes are TRBV7-3 and TRBJ2-1, with TRBD2 matching 9 bases. Source: PBMCs, mostly from graft donor cells, taken 360 days after TCRalphabeta/CD19-depleted stem cell transplant. This receptor was obtained from a male patient aged 10 to 17 who had a stem cell transplant for acute lymphoblastic leukemia, so the T cells may come from the graft donor. CDR3 DNA sequence: TGTGCCAGCAGCTTAGCTTTAGCGGGAGCGGGAAATGAGCAGTTCTTC. As protein: CASSLALAGAGNEQFF.